These T cell receptor beta chains were read from a single sample in a study of glioma-infiltrating T cells after dendritic cell vaccination. TCRdb keeps only in-frame clones here, not all; method: immunoSEQ multiplex PCR. Altogether tens of thousands of clones are present, around 80% being singletons, with the ten largest covering approximately 2.1%. The input for sequencing was blood, taken before dendritic cell vaccination. The receptors stem from a human donor with glioblastoma. Both conserved end residues are part of each CDR3.

>TRBV5-1|TRBJ2-3
CASRTVLSDTQYF
>TRBV6-1|TRBJ1-3
CATRESNSGNTIYF
>TRBV13|TRBJ2-3
CASKLGGRDTQYF
>TRBV6-1|TRBJ2-5
CASRRGGAGETQYF
>TRBV7-3|TRBJ2-1
CASSPGLAGAREQFF
>TRBV2|TRBJ2-1
CASRAGYAGEQFF
>TRBV5-1|TRBJ1-4
CASRPTGLTNEKLFF
>TRBV7-6|TRBJ2-3
CASSFGTGRSTDTQYF
>TRBV25-1|TRBJ1-1
CASSEYQSGNTEAFF
>TRBV9|TRBJ2-1
CASSVGSDSRSEQFF
>TRBV14|TRBJ2-1
CASSQDGGQFYNEQFF
>TRBV4-2|TRBJ2-3
CASSQVGQVLMSQYF
>TRBV2|TRBJ1-5
CASSEQGTQPQHF